These 28 T cell receptor beta chains came from one sample sequenced in a study of beta chain features in type 1 diabetes. General study points: Shortening that was moderate but significant affected the TCRB CDR3s of Type 1 diabetes patients in all four CD4+ subsets.

For these receptors, no antigen is known. The authors reverse transcribed all of the isolated RNA, so sequencing captured expressed TCRB transcripts. Assay: immunoSEQ multiplex PCR; the TCRdb copy retains only in-frame clones and omits some. The table lists 300,000 to 400,000 clones, 13% of them singletons, with 0.015% in the top ten. Material for sequencing was naive CD4+ T cells from blood. Receptors were obtained from a woman aged 18-35 years with type 1 diabetes.

CDR3: CASSYGSSGTWNEQFF. The CDR3 bases are TGTGCCAGCAGTTACGGGTCTAGCGGGACCTGGAATGAGCAGTTCTTC. The gene calls are TRBV6-5 and TRBJ2-1; TRBD2 matches 9 bases. Germline CDR1 and CDR2: MNHEY and SVGAGI. V lost 2 bases to trimming and J lost 7 bases; unmatched junction nucleotides: 9. CDR3 length: 16 residues.

This clone was observed a handful of times. The V and J genes are TRBV9 and TRBJ2-5; a possible D gene is TRBD2 (5 bases). This CDR3 region has 16 residues. V was cut by 2 bases and J by 5 bases, with 19 bases left in between. Germline lookup yields CDR1 SGDLS and CDR2 YYNGEE. Here the CDR3 reads CASSVGLGVSWETQYF. In DNA form, the CDR3 reads TGTGCCAGCAGCGTCGGCCTGGGAGTTAGCTGGGAGACCCAGTACTTC.

This sequence joins TRBV7-2 and TRBJ1-1; D not certain. V was clipped by 5 bases and J by 0 bases, with 4 bases between them. The CDR3 sequence is 12 residues long. The germline V gene encodes CDR1 SGHTA and CDR2 FQGNSA. This chain's CDR3 is CASSLLNTEAFF. The CDR3 DNA sequence: TGTGCCAGCAGCCTTTTGAACACTGAAGCTTTCTTT.

This chain links TRBV27 with TRBJ2-7, with TRBD2 identical over 10 bases. The germline gives CDR1 MNHEY, CDR2 SMNVEV (reference sequence). Trimming at V came to 4 bases and at J to 8 bases, leaving 11 bases not matched to a gene. The CDR3 is 15 residues long. For the CDR3, the DNA is TGTGCCAGCAGTTCGTTAGCGGGAGGCAGTCAGAAGCAGTACGTC. Amino acids: CASSSLAGGSQKQYV.

This clone was counted a few times. The chain links TRBV18 to TRBJ1-1, with D perhaps matching TRBD1 (6 bases). Trimming stripped 3 bases from V and 4 bases from J, with 9 bases between. The CDR3 runs to 13 residues. The V gene's germline CDR1 is KGHSH and CDR2 LQKENI. In nucleotides, the CDR3 is TGTGCCAGCTCACCGGGGGCGTTCACTGAAGCTTTCTTT. The encoded protein is CASSPGAFTEAFF.

This clone was seen a few times. This chain links TRBV19 with TRBJ2-5; D gene uncertain. Trimming removed 10 bases from V and 2 bases from J, with 20 bases in between. The CDR3 is 15 amino acids. Germline CDR1 LNHDA, CDR2 SQIVND (reference sequence). The CDR3 nucleotides are TGTGCCACATCCCCAATGGGCGCAGTTCAAGAGACCCAGTACTTC. Its protein is CATSPMGAVQETQYF. Complete variable domain (other parts from reference TRBV19 and TRBJ2-5): DGGITQSPKYLFRKEGQNVTLSCEQNLNHDAMYWYRQDPGQGLRLIYYSQIVNDFQKGDIAEGYSVSREKKESFPLTVTSAQKNPTAFYLCATSPMGAVQETQYFGPGTRLLVL.

There are a few counts of this clone. The J gene is TRBJ1-1, the V gene TRBV5-4, with TRBD1 matching over 8 bases. The CDR3 has 14 amino acids. Germline loops: CDR1 SGHNT, CDR2 YYREEE (reference sequence). Losses at the gene ends were 5 bases for V and 4 bases for J; bases not matched to a gene: 7. CDR3 sequence: CASSSTGGFTEAFF. The CDR3 bases are TGTGCCAGCAGTTCTACAGGGGGTTTCACTGAAGCTTTCTTT.

This clone was picked up a small number of times. The gene calls are TRBV9 and TRBJ2-1; TRBD1 agrees at 7 bases. Germline assignment: CDR1 SGDLS and CDR2 YYNGEE. V shed 2 bases, J shed 0 bases, and the junction held 5 bases outside the gene matches. This CDR3 is 16 amino acids long. CDR3 nucleotide sequence: TGTGCCAGCAGCGTGGCCGGGACAGACTCCTACAATGAGCAGTTCTTC. Translation gives CASSVAGTDSYNEQFF.

This clone was observed a handful of times. The chain employs TRBV19 and TRBJ2-7; D possibly corresponds to TRBD2 (6 bases). This CDR3 is built from 12 residues. The germline CDR1 and CDR2 sequences are LNHDA and SQIVND (reference sequence). The V and J ends lost 5 bases and 3 bases respectively, with 8 bases between them. CDR3 nucleotide sequence: TGTGCCAGTAGTCAGACTAGCTACGAGCAGTACTTC. Amino acids: CASSQTSYEQYF.

This clone has just a few counts. The chain couples TRBV9 to TRBJ2-7, with 10 bases identical to TRBD2. Trimming took 3 bases from V and 3 from J; bases not matched to a gene: 9. The CDR3 has 16 amino acids. Germline V gene lookup returns CDR1 SGDLS and CDR2 YYNGEE. The CDR3, as DNA: TGTGCCAGCAGCGAAAATCTACTAGCGGGAAACTACGAGCAGTACTTC. This translates into CASSENLLAGNYEQYF.

This clone was counted at least ten times. The chain links TRBV27 to TRBJ2-6, with a tentative D call TRBD1 (5 bases). The CDR3 is 15 amino acids. Germline CDR1 and CDR2: MNHEY and SMNVEV (reference sequence). V lost 4 bases, J lost 3 bases, and 10 bases lay in between. For the CDR3, the DNA is TGTGCCAGCAGTTCTCAGGGTCTTGGGGCCAACGTCCTGACTTTC. The encoded protein is CASSSQGLGANVLTF.

This clone was seen more than once but under ten times. The J gene is TRBJ2-3, the V gene TRBV2, with D unresolved. Germline assignment: CDR1 SNHLY and CDR2 FYNNEI. Trimming removed 4 bases at V and 5 bases at J, with 10 bases between. The CDR3 sequence is 13 residues long. CDR3: CASSGGIGDTQYF. The CDR3 bases are TGTGCCAGCAGTGGCGGTATCGGAGATACGCAGTATTTT.

In this sample, this clone turned up a few times. The V call is TRBV6-5, the J call TRBJ2-1; D gene unclear. Trimming stripped 0 bases from V and 6 bases from J, with 12 bases between. This CDR3 contains 15 residues. Germline loops: CDR1 MNHEY, CDR2 SVGAGI. The CDR3 protein is CASSYSGFILNEQFF. CDR3 sequence (DNA): TGTGCCAGCAGTTACTCGGGCTTCATCCTCAATGAGCAGTTCTTC.

This clone was picked up a small number of times. Different DNA sequences within this sample yield the same CDR3. The V call is TRBV28, the J call TRBJ2-7; unclear D gene. The CDR3 spans 10 residues. With 6 bases removed from V and 4 bases from J, the gap between germline ends came to 4 bases. Germline values: CDR1 MDHEN, CDR2 SYDVKM. The CDR3 sequence is CASSQYEQYF. CDR3 coding DNA: TGTGCCAGCAGCCAATACGAGCAGTACTTC.

This clone has more than one count but fewer than ten. The chain combines TRBV4-3 with TRBJ1-1; D is possibly TRBD1 (6 bases). This CDR3 is 16 amino acids long. Trimming shortened V by 2 bases and J by 1 base, and 14 bases separated the two germline ends. CDR1 is LGHNA, CDR2 YSLEER, per germline. CDR3 DNA: TGCGCCAGCAGCCAATCCGAAACGGACAGGAACACTGAAGCTTTCTTT. Its protein product is CASSQSETDRNTEAFF.

This rearrangement joins TRBV28 to TRBJ2-7; D is ambiguous. V lost 2 bases and J lost 1, with 9 bases in between. Germline V lookup: CDR1 MDHEN, CDR2 SYDVKM. The length of the CDR3 is 14 residues. The CDR3 loop is CASSLLGLSYEQYF. In DNA form, the CDR3 reads TGTGCCAGCAGTTTACTTGGGCTTTCCTACGAGCAGTACTTC. Full variable domain (outside the CDR3, taken from reference TRBV28 and TRBJ2-7): DVKVTQSSRYLVKRTGEKVFLECVQDMDHENMFWYRQDPGLGLRLIYFSYDVKMKEKGDIPEGYSVSREKKERFSLILESASTNQTSMYLCASSLLGLSYEQYFGPGTRLTVT.

This chain uses TRBV18 with TRBJ1-2, with TRBD1 matching 7 bases. Germline CDR1 is KGHSH and CDR2 is LQKENI. Unmatched junction bases numbered 4, after V lost 0 bases and J lost 3 bases. The CDR3 loop spans 15 amino acids. CDR3 DNA: TGTGCCAGCTCACCACCGAACAGGGGTTACTATGGCTACACCTTC. This codes for CASSPPNRGYYGYTF. Drawing the rest from reference TRBV18 and TRBJ1-2, the complete variable domain is NAGVMQNPRHLVRRRGQEARLRCSPMKGHSHVYWYRQLPEEGLKFMVYLQKENIIDESGMPKERFSAEFPKEGPSILRIQQVVRGDSAAYFCASSPPNRGYYGYTFGSGTRLTVV.

This clone turned up a few times. The V and J genes are TRBV7-2 and TRBJ1-2; 8 bases align to TRBD1. With V trimmed by 4 bases and J by 4 bases, 8 bases remained unmatched. The CDR3 is 15 residues long. Looked up from germline, CDR1 is SGHTA and CDR2 is FQGNSA. The CDR3 here is CASSSGQEMGYGYTF. CDR3 bases: TGTGCCAGCAGCTCGGGACAGGAGATGGGCTATGGCTACACCTTC.

The chain recombines TRBV5-1 with TRBJ2-5; D ambiguous. Trimming took 0 bases from V and 2 from J, leaving 11 bases between them. Germline V gene data show CDR1 as SGHRS and CDR2 as YFSETQ. The CDR3 runs 15 residues. The CDR3 bases are TGCGCCAGCAGCTTGGGGGCGCCCAAACAAGAGACCCAGTACTTC. Translated: CASSLGAPKQETQYF.

This clone occurred once. This sequence joins TRBV10-3 and TRBJ2-7; D might be TRBD2 (5 bases). CDR3 length: 12 amino acids. Per the germline V gene, CDR1 is ENHRY and CDR2 is SYGVKD. The DNA of the CDR3 is TGTGCCGTCAGCACACTAGGCGGCGAGCAGTACGTC. Protein sequence: CAVSTLGGEQYV.

The chain joins TRBV5-6 to TRBJ2-1, with a tentative D call TRBD1 (6 bases). Germline V gene data show CDR1 as SGHDT and CDR2 as YYEEEE. The V and J ends lost 2 bases and 8 bases respectively, with 17 bases between them. The CDR3 contains 15 residues. CDR3 sequence (DNA): TGTGCCAGCAGCTTTGGGGGCAGGGTTAGGCATGAGCAGTTCTTC. It encodes CASSFGGRVRHEQFF.

This clone was seen a few times. The chain has TRBV7-2 and TRBJ2-3, with 9 bases aligning to TRBD2. With 1 base clipped from V and 6 bases from J, the junction kept 5 bases outside the gene matches. Germline V gives CDR1 SGHTA, CDR2 FQGNSA. There are 15 residues in the CDR3. The CDR3 sequence is CASSLVAGGRDTQYF. For the CDR3, the DNA is TGTGCCAGCAGCTTAGTTGCGGGAGGGCGGGATACGCAGTATTTT.

The gene calls are TRBV28 and TRBJ2-5, with 8 bases matching TRBD2. CDR1 MDHEN and CDR2 SYDVKM come from the germline V gene. Trimming at V came to 3 bases and at J to 2 bases, leaving 5 bases not matched to a gene. This CDR3 is 15 amino acids long. The CDR3 loop is CASSFSGTRQETQYF. CDR3 DNA: TGTGCCAGCAGTTTTAGTGGGACTAGACAAGAGACCCAGTACTTC.

The chain joins TRBV5-6 to TRBJ2-5; no reliable D call. The V gene's germline CDR1 is SGHDT and CDR2 YYEEEE. Trimming cost V 1 base and J 5 bases, with 3 bases left between them. This CDR3 contains 11 residues. In DNA form, the CDR3 reads TGTGCCAGCAGCTTGCAGGAGACCCAGTACTTC. This codes for CASSLQETQYF.

This CDR3 reads CASRRQENTEAFF. The CDR3 DNA sequence: TGTGCCAGCCGAAGACAGGAGAACACTGAAGCTTTCTTT. V usage is TRBV7-2 and J usage is TRBJ1-1; possibly TRBD1 for D (6 bases). This CDR3 contains 13 residues. The V and J ends lost 8 bases and 1 base respectively, with 11 bases between them. Germline-derived CDR1 and CDR2 are SGHTA and FQGNSA.

In its sample, this clone was seen a few times. The CDR3 nucleotides read TGTGCCTGGAGTGTACTCAGACAGGGTGTGCAGTACGTC. Translation gives CAWSVLRQGVQYV. The chain recombines TRBV30 with TRBJ2-7, with 7 bases matching TRBD1. The CDR3 spans 13 residues. Per germline, CDR1 GTSNPN and CDR2 SVGIG (reference sequence). J was trimmed by 9 bases and V by 0 bases; bases with no gene match: 8.

The chain has TRBV30 and TRBJ2-5, with TRBD2 matching over 9 bases. From germline, CDR1 is GTSNPN and CDR2 SVGIG (reference sequence). V dropped 6 bases and J dropped 1; count of bases not matched to a gene: 6. This CDR3 has 14 residues. CDR3 in DNA: TGTGCCTGCTGGTTAGCGGGAGCCCAAGAGACCCAGTACTTC. Its protein product is CACWLAGAQETQYF.

This rearrangement joins TRBV19 to TRBJ2-3; 9 bases fit TRBD2. This CDR3 has 14 residues. Germline lookup yields CDR1 LNHDA and CDR2 SQIVND (reference sequence). J was trimmed by 6 bases and V by 6 bases; bases with no gene match: 7. The CDR3 DNA reads as TGTGCCAGTAGCGGGGGGACTAGCTCGGATACGCAGTATTTT. Residues: CASSGGTSSDTQYF.